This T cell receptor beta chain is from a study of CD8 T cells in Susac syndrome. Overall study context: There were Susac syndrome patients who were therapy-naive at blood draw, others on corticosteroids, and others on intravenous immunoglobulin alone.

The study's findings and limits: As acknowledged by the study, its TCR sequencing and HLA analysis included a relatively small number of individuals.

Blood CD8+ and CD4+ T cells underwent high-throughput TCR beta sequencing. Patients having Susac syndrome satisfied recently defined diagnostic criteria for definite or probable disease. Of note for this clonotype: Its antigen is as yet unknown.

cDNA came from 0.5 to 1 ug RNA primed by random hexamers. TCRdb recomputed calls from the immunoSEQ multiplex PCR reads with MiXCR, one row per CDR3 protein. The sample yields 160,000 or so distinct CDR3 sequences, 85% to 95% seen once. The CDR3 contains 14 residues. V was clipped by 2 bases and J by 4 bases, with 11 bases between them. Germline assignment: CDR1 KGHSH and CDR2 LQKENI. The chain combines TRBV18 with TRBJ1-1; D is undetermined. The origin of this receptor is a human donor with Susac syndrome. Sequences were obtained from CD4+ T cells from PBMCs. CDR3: CASSPFTDRTEAFF. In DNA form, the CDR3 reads TGTGCCAGCTCACCATTCACGGACCGCACTGAAGCTTTCTTT. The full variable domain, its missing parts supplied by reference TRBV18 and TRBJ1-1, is NAGVMQNPRHLVRRRGQEARLRCSPMKGHSHVYWYRQLPEEGLKFMVYLQKENIIDESGMPKERFSAEFPKEGPSILRIQQVVRGDSAAYFCASSPFTDRTEAFFGQGTRLTVV.